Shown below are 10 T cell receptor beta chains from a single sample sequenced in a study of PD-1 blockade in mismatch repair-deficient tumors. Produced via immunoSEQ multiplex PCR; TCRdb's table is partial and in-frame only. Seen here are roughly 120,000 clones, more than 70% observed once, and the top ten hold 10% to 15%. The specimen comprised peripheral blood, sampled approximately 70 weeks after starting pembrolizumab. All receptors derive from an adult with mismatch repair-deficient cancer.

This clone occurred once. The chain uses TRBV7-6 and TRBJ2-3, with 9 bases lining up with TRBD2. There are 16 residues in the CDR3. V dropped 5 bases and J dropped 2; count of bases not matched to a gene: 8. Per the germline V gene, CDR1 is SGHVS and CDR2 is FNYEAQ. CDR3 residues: CASSQVTSGYTDTQYF. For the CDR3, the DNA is TGTGCCAGCAGCCAAGTGACTAGCGGATACACAGATACGCAGTATTTT.

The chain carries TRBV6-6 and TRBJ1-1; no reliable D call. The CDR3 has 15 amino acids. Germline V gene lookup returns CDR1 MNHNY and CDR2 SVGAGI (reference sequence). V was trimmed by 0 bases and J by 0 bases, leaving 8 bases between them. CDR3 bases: TGTGCCAGCAGTTACTCGATAAACATGAACACTGAAGCTTTCTTT. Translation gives CASSYSINMNTEAFF.

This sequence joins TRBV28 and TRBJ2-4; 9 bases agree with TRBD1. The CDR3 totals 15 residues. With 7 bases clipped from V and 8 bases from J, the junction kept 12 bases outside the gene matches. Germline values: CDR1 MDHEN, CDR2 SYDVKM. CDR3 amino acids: CASISGDRVQDIQYF. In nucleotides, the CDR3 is TGTGCCAGCATCTCGGGGGACAGGGTACAGGACATTCAGTACTTC.

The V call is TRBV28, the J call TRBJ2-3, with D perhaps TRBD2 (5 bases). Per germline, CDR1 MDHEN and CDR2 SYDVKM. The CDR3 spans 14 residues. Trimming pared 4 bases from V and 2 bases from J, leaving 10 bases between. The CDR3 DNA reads TGTGCCAGCAGTTCTACCGGGAACACAGATACGCAGTATTTT. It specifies CASSSTGNTDTQYF.

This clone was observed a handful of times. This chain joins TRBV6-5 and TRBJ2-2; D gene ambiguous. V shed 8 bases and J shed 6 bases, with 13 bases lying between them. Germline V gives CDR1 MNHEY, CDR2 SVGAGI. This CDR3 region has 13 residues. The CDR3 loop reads CASALKASGELFF. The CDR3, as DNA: TGTGCCAGCGCACTAAAAGCGTCCGGGGAGCTGTTTTTT.

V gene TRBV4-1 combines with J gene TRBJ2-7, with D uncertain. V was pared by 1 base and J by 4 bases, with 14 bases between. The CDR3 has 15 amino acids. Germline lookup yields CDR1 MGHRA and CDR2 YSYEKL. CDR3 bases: TGCGCCAGCAGCCAAGGGTCAAAGTCCTTATACGAGCAGTACTTC. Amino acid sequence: CASSQGSKSLYEQYF.

The CDR3, as DNA: TGTGCCAGCAGCGTAGGGAGTAGGGACCACACTGAAGCTTTCTTT. As protein: CASSVGSRDHTEAFF. This sequence joins TRBV9 and TRBJ1-1, with D maybe TRBD1 (5 bases). CDR1 SGDLS and CDR2 YYNGEE come from the germline V gene. V was pared by 0 bases and J by 3 bases, with 12 bases between. The CDR3 has 15 residues.

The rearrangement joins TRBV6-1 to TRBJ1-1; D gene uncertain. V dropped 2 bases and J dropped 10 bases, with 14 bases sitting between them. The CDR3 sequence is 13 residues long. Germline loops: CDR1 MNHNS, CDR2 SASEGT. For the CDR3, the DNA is TGTGCCAGCAGTGAAATCCCGCCAGAAGGAGCTTTCTTT. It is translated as CASSEIPPEGAFF.

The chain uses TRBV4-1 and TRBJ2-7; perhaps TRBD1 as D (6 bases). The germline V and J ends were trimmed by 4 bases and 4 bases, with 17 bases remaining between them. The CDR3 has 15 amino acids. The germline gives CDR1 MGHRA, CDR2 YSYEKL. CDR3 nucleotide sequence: TGCGCCAGCAGCCCTCGAGGAGGCAGGGGTTACGAGCAGTACTTC. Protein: CASSPRGGRGYEQYF.

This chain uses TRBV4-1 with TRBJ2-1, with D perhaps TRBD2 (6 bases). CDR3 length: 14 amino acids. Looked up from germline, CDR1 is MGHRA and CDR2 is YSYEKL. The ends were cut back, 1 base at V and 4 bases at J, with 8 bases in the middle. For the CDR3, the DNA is TGCGCCAGCAGCCAAGTGACTAGTTACAATGAGCAGTTCTTC. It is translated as CASSQVTSYNEQFF.